Sequencing of this T cell receptor beta chain was carried out in a study of vaccination and CD4 T cells after COVID-19. As for the study in general: Control cultures, each given a CEFX pool, an HIV-1 Nef pool, or no peptide, were included.

Sequencing of cultured CD4+ T cell DNA used the Oncomine TCR Beta short-read assay. Someone extracted genomic DNA from cultured CD4+ T cells. TCRdb fed the PCR reads into MiXCR, producing one record per CDR3 protein. The sample holds about 15,000 distinct CDR3 sequences; 52% are singletons and the top ten take 11% to 15%. Germline V gene sequence: CDR1 SNHLY, CDR2 FYNNEI. The CDR3 has 13 residues. For this clonotype: Antigen unknown.

Treatment noted: roughly ten-day PBMC culture with coronavirus spike peptide pools or control peptides (ViraFEST assay). Dates of PCR positivity, March to December 2020, preceded the US Alpha, Beta and Delta variants. PBMCs, plated at a few million per well, were grown in the presence of roughly 10 IU/ml IL-2 and about 10 ug/ml peptide pools. The chain combines TRBV2 with TRBJ2-1; no clear D gene. The tail of the sequence fits TRBJ2-7 better, so the J call may be wrong. Sequenced material: CD4+ T cells from blood, cultured in vitro. The source is a human donor who had recovered from COVID-19. DNA of the CDR3: TGTGCCAGCAGTGAAATCCCCGTTGGGGAGCAGTACTTC. Protein product: CASSEIPVGEQYF.